The rows below give T cell receptor beta chains drawn from one sample of a study of beta chain features in type 1 diabetes. Sequenced by immunoSEQ multiplex PCR; TCRdb stores in-frame clones only, minus some. The table lists about 40,000 clones, 49% of them singletons. The material sequenced was central memory CD4+ T cells from blood. The receptors come from a woman in her late teens or twenties in good health. Both conserved end residues are part of each CDR3. The order of the fields is clone size, D gene, V gene, J gene, CDR3 DNA, CDR3 protein. The D gene is left open where the match is weak. The size field is filled for only some rows; it gives once, few, many or a size class.

clone_size: -; d_call: TRBD1; v_call: TRBV15; j_call: TRBJ1-3; cdr3_nt: TGTGCCACCAGCAGGCCGGGACAGAAAAGCTCTGGAAACACCATATATTTT; cdr3_aa: CATSRPGQKSSGNTIYF
clone_size: -; d_call: TRBD1; v_call: TRBV5-1; j_call: TRBJ1-1; cdr3_nt: TGCGCCAGCAGCTTGGATGGGACAGGGACCACTGAAGCTTTCTTT; cdr3_aa: CASSLDGTGTTEAFF
clone_size: -; d_call: TRBD1; v_call: TRBV27; j_call: TRBJ1-1; cdr3_nt: TGTGCCAGCAGTACATCCAGGGGGCTGAACACTGAAGCTTTCTTT; cdr3_aa: CASSTSRGLNTEAFF
clone_size: -; d_call: TRBD2; v_call: TRBV5-8; j_call: TRBJ2-5; cdr3_nt: TGTGCCAGCAGCTTGGGGTCCGGGCTAGCGGAAGAGACCCAGTACTTC; cdr3_aa: CASSLGSGLAEETQYF
clone_size: -; d_call: -; v_call: TRBV29-1; j_call: TRBJ2-1; cdr3_nt: TGCAGCATGGTAGCGGTCTCTTTCGGCGAGCAGTTCTTC; cdr3_aa: CSMVAVSFGEQFF
clone_size: few; d_call: TRBD1; v_call: TRBV10-3; j_call: TRBJ2-1; cdr3_nt: TGTGCCATCAGCCGGGACAGAGCTTACAATGAGCAGTTCTTC; cdr3_aa: CAISRDRAYNEQFF
clone_size: few; d_call: -; v_call: TRBV7-9; j_call: TRBJ2-2; cdr3_nt: TGTGCCAGCAGCCTGAACACCGGGGAGCTGTTTTTT; cdr3_aa: CASSLNTGELFF
clone_size: -; d_call: TRBD1; v_call: TRBV30; j_call: TRBJ1-1; cdr3_nt: TGTGCCTGGGCTGGGGACAGAATAGAAGCTTTCTTT; cdr3_aa: CAWAGDRIEAFF
clone_size: few; d_call: -; v_call: TRBV28; j_call: TRBJ2-5; cdr3_nt: TGTGCCAGCAGTTTAGGGGGGCAAGAGACCCAGTACTTC; cdr3_aa: CASSLGGQETQYF
clone_size: few; d_call: -; v_call: TRBV6-1; j_call: TRBJ2-3; cdr3_nt: TGTGCCAGCAGTGAACAGTGGGGGCCGGGAGATACGCAGTATTTT; cdr3_aa: CASSEQWGPGDTQYF
clone_size: few; d_call: -; v_call: TRBV19; j_call: TRBJ2-6; cdr3_nt: TGTGCCAGTAGGAAAAGAGCAAAGAGCTCTGGGGCCAACGTCCTGACTTTC; cdr3_aa: CASRKRAKSSGANVLTF
clone_size: -; d_call: TRBD1; v_call: TRBV29-1; j_call: TRBJ1-1; cdr3_nt: TGCAGCGTTGGAGAGGGGGCGCATGGGGGCACTGAAGCTTTCTTT; cdr3_aa: CSVGEGAHGGTEAFF
clone_size: few; d_call: TRBD2; v_call: TRBV10-3; j_call: TRBJ2-3; cdr3_nt: TGTGCCATCAGTGATAATCAGGGAGGGACAGATACGCAGTATTTT; cdr3_aa: CAISDNQGGTDTQYF
clone_size: -; d_call: TRBD2; v_call: TRBV2; j_call: TRBJ2-5; cdr3_nt: TGTGCCAGCAGTGAGTCGGGGGGACGTGGGGAGACCCAGTACTTC; cdr3_aa: CASSESGGRGETQYF
clone_size: -; d_call: -; v_call: TRBV18; j_call: TRBJ2-5; cdr3_nt: TGTGCCAGCTCACCACCGGAGAGACAAGAGACCCAGTACTTC; cdr3_aa: CASSPPERQETQYF
clone_size: once; d_call: -; v_call: TRBV6-4; j_call: TRBJ1-2; cdr3_nt: TGTGCCAGCAGTGACGCGAGCGCAGACTATGGCTACACCTTC; cdr3_aa: CASSDASADYGYTF
clone_size: -; d_call: TRBD1; v_call: TRBV19; j_call: TRBJ1-1; cdr3_nt: TGTGCCAGTAGGGCAGGGGGCAGTAACACTGAAGCTTTCTTT; cdr3_aa: CASRAGGSNTEAFF
clone_size: -; d_call: TRBD2; v_call: TRBV25-1; j_call: TRBJ2-1; cdr3_nt: TGTGCCAGCAGTTCCGGGACTAGCGGGGGGAGCTCCTACAATGAGCAGTTCTTC; cdr3_aa: CASSSGTSGGSSYNEQFF
clone_size: few; d_call: -; v_call: TRBV21-1; j_call: TRBJ2-1; cdr3_nt: TGTGCCAGCAGCAGAGCACAGCACAATGAGCAGTTCTTC; cdr3_aa: CASSRAQHNEQFF
clone_size: -; d_call: -; v_call: TRBV15; j_call: TRBJ1-2; cdr3_nt: TGTGCCACCAGCAGATCCCGGGTCTCCCCCTATGGCTACACCTTC; cdr3_aa: CATSRSRVSPYGYTF
clone_size: few; d_call: TRBD1; v_call: TRBV10-3; j_call: TRBJ1-4; cdr3_nt: TGTGCCAGGGGGACAGGCCGTAATGAAAAACTGTTTTTT; cdr3_aa: CARGTGRNEKLFF
clone_size: -; d_call: TRBD2; v_call: TRBV5-4; j_call: TRBJ2-1; cdr3_nt: TGTGCCAGCAGCTTTCGACTAGCGGGTGACAATGAGCAGTTCTTC; cdr3_aa: CASSFRLAGDNEQFF
clone_size: -; d_call: TRBD2; v_call: TRBV28; j_call: TRBJ2-7; cdr3_nt: TGTGCCAGCAGCTATACTAGCGGGAGACCTACCTACGAGCAGTACTTC; cdr3_aa: CASSYTSGRPTYEQYF
clone_size: -; d_call: -; v_call: TRBV5-1; j_call: TRBJ1-6; cdr3_nt: TGCGCCAGCAGCTTGGGGAGCTCCTATAATTCACCCCTCCACTTT; cdr3_aa: CASSLGSSYNSPLHF
clone_size: -; d_call: TRBD1; v_call: TRBV5-6; j_call: TRBJ2-7; cdr3_nt: TGTGCCAGCAGTTTGGGACAGGGGCCCCACGAGCAGTACTTC; cdr3_aa: CASSLGQGPHEQYF
clone_size: few; d_call: TRBD1; v_call: TRBV10-2; j_call: TRBJ1-6; cdr3_nt: TGCGCCAGCAGTGAGTCGGGACAGGGCAGATCACCCCTCCACTTT; cdr3_aa: CASSESGQGRSPLHF
clone_size: -; d_call: TRBD1; v_call: TRBV27; j_call: TRBJ1-5; cdr3_nt: TGTGCCAGCAGTTTGGGACAGGGGCCCAATCAGCCCCAGCATTTT; cdr3_aa: CASSLGQGPNQPQHF
clone_size: once; d_call: -; v_call: TRBV5-6; j_call: TRBJ1-1; cdr3_nt: TGTGCCAGCAGCGACGACAAAGGGAACACTGAAGCTTTCTTT; cdr3_aa: CASSDDKGNTEAFF
clone_size: -; d_call: -; v_call: TRBV18; j_call: TRBJ2-5; cdr3_nt: TGTGCCAGCTCACCGAACGCGGGGGCTCAAGAGACCCAGTACTTC; cdr3_aa: CASSPNAGAQETQYF
clone_size: -; d_call: TRBD1; v_call: TRBV7-9; j_call: TRBJ1-1; cdr3_nt: TGTGCCAGCAGACGGACAGGGGTTTCTCGGCTGAACACTGAAGCTTTCTTT; cdr3_aa: CASRRTGVSRLNTEAFF
clone_size: -; d_call: -; v_call: TRBV5-1; j_call: TRBJ1-1; cdr3_nt: TGCGCCAGCAGCTTGCGGGAGGGGACTGAAGCTTTCTTT; cdr3_aa: CASSLREGTEAFF
clone_size: -; d_call: -; v_call: TRBV11-2; j_call: TRBJ2-3; cdr3_nt: TGTGCCAGCAGCTTAGATCGGGGGGATACGCAGTATTTT; cdr3_aa: CASSLDRGDTQYF
clone_size: few; d_call: -; v_call: TRBV6-1; j_call: TRBJ1-1; cdr3_nt: TGTGCCAGCAGTGACAGGGTGAACACTGAAGCTTTCTTT; cdr3_aa: CASSDRVNTEAFF
clone_size: -; d_call: -; v_call: TRBV19; j_call: TRBJ1-2; cdr3_nt: TGTGCCAGTGCAGGGAATGGCTACACCTTC; cdr3_aa: CASAGNGYTF
clone_size: few; d_call: -; v_call: TRBV20-1; j_call: TRBJ2-7; cdr3_nt: TGCAGTGCTAGATCGCGGGAGCAGTACTTC; cdr3_aa: CSARSREQYF
clone_size: -; d_call: TRBD1; v_call: TRBV6-5; j_call: TRBJ1-2; cdr3_nt: TGTGCCAGCAGTTACCAGGGGGCTAACTATGGCTACACCTTC; cdr3_aa: CASSYQGANYGYTF
clone_size: few; d_call: TRBD2; v_call: TRBV9; j_call: TRBJ2-5; cdr3_nt: TGTGCCAGCAGCGTAGGGGGCGGGGGGGTGCAAGAGACCCAGTACTTC; cdr3_aa: CASSVGGGGVQETQYF
clone_size: -; d_call: -; v_call: TRBV5-1; j_call: TRBJ2-1; cdr3_nt: TGCGCCAGCAGACAGGAGGGGCGGCACAATGAGCAGTTCTTC; cdr3_aa: CASRQEGRHNEQFF
clone_size: -; d_call: TRBD1; v_call: TRBV11-2; j_call: TRBJ2-1; cdr3_nt: TGTGCCAGCAGCTTCGGGACAGTGCGGTACAATGAGCAGTTCTTC; cdr3_aa: CASSFGTVRYNEQFF
clone_size: -; d_call: TRBD1; v_call: TRBV29-1; j_call: TRBJ2-2; cdr3_nt: TGCAGCGTAGCCGCCGGGACAGGGTACACCGGGGAGCTGTTTTTT; cdr3_aa: CSVAAGTGYTGELFF
clone_size: -; d_call: -; v_call: TRBV28; j_call: TRBJ1-4; cdr3_nt: TGTGCCAGCAGTCCACAACCGGGATCAGCTAATGAAAAACTGTTTTTT; cdr3_aa: CASSPQPGSANEKLFF
clone_size: -; d_call: TRBD2; v_call: TRBV18; j_call: TRBJ2-7; cdr3_nt: TGTGCCAGCTCACCTGGACTAGCGGGAGCCGAGGGACCCCTTTACGAGCAGTACTTC; cdr3_aa: CASSPGLAGAEGPLYEQYF
clone_size: few; d_call: -; v_call: TRBV6-1; j_call: TRBJ1-5; cdr3_nt: TGTGCCAGCAGTGAAGCAGGGACGGCCAGGGGGCCCCAGCATTTT; cdr3_aa: CASSEAGTARGPQHF
clone_size: -; d_call: -; v_call: TRBV9; j_call: TRBJ2-3; cdr3_nt: TGTGCCAGCAGCCTAGGAAGGGGCTGGACAGATACGCAGTATTTT; cdr3_aa: CASSLGRGWTDTQYF
clone_size: -; d_call: TRBD1; v_call: TRBV18; j_call: TRBJ1-2; cdr3_nt: TGTGCCAGCTCAATGGGGCTACAGGGGATCTATGGCTACACCTTC; cdr3_aa: CASSMGLQGIYGYTF
clone_size: -; d_call: -; v_call: TRBV20-1; j_call: TRBJ2-1; cdr3_nt: TGCAGTGCTAGAAACAGGGATGAGCAGTTCTTC; cdr3_aa: CSARNRDEQFF
clone_size: -; d_call: -; v_call: TRBV5-1; j_call: TRBJ1-1; cdr3_nt: TGCGCCAGCAGCCAGAGCGGAGACGGCACTGAAGCTTTCTTT; cdr3_aa: CASSQSGDGTEAFF
clone_size: few; d_call: -; v_call: TRBV10-3; j_call: TRBJ2-5; cdr3_nt: TGTGCCATCAACCGCCGGACAGAAGAGACCCAGTACTTC; cdr3_aa: CAINRRTEETQYF
clone_size: few; d_call: -; v_call: TRBV5-1; j_call: TRBJ2-1; cdr3_nt: TGCGCCAGCAGCTTACGGACAGCATACAATGAGCAGTTCTTC; cdr3_aa: CASSLRTAYNEQFF
clone_size: medium-sized; d_call: TRBD1; v_call: TRBV7-2; j_call: TRBJ2-7; cdr3_nt: TGTGCCAGCAGCTTATACGGGACAGGGTACGAGCAGTACTTC; cdr3_aa: CASSLYGTGYEQYF
clone_size: -; d_call: -; v_call: TRBV7-7; j_call: TRBJ2-2; cdr3_nt: TGTGCCAGCAGCGCGGGCCTCACCGGGGAGCTGTTTTTT; cdr3_aa: CASSAGLTGELFF
clone_size: few; d_call: -; v_call: TRBV7-9; j_call: TRBJ1-2; cdr3_nt: TGTGCCAGCAGCCCAAGAAGGAGTAACTATGGCTACACCTTC; cdr3_aa: CASSPRRSNYGYTF
clone_size: -; d_call: TRBD1; v_call: TRBV5-1; j_call: TRBJ2-1; cdr3_nt: TGCGCCAGCAGCTGGGGACAGAACAATGAGCAGTTCTTC; cdr3_aa: CASSWGQNNEQFF